The 8 T cell receptor beta chains below all came from one sample that was sequenced in a study of cytomegalovirus exposure and HLA in healthy donors (dated 2017 in TCRdb). Library construction relied on the immunoSEQ multiplex PCR assay. The multiplex PCR relied on a mix of 60 forward primers for TCR Vbeta segments and 13 reverse primers for TCR Jbeta segments. TCRdb took over this immuneACCESS table, retaining in-frame rearrangements with V and J assigned. Such tables are incomplete; in checked studies, under half of the missing clones stem from an unresolved V gene, and the remainder is unexplained. This sample holds 150,000 to 200,000 clones; approximately 67% were observed only once. Around 3% of the sample lies in the top ten. Specimen: PBMCs. All receptors derive from a man in his forties in good health and CMV-seronegative.

The V and J genes are TRBV13 and TRBJ2-5; TRBD2 might be the D (6 bases). With the DNA end fitting TRBJ2-7 better, the J assignment may be wrong. This CDR3 has 14 amino acids. Germline V gives CDR1 PRHDT, CDR2 FYEKMQ (reference sequence). The CDR3 spells CASSSRDFGYEQYF. CDR3 bases: TGTGCCAGCAGCTCGCGGGACTTCGGCTACGAGCAGTACTTC.

J is TRBJ1-2 and V is TRBV6-6; D might be TRBD1 (6 bases). This CDR3 is built from 13 residues. CDR1 MNHNY and CDR2 SVGAGI come from the germline V gene (reference sequence). Trimming shortened V by 0 bases and J by 5 bases, and 7 bases separated the two germline ends. DNA for the CDR3: TGTGCCAGCAGTTACTCGACAGGATATGGCTACACCTTC. Encoded protein: CASSYSTGYGYTF.

This clone was recorded only once. The V and J genes are TRBV4-3 and TRBJ2-5; 11 nucleotides match TRBD2. Germline V gives CDR1 LGHNA, CDR2 YSLEER. CDR3 length equals 18 residues. J lost 4 bases, V lost 2 bases, and 12 bases had no gene match. CDR3 DNA sequence: TGCGCCAGCAGCCAATCGACTAGCGGGGTGGGGTCTGCAGAGACCCAGTACTTC. This gives the protein CASSQSTSGVGSAETQYF.

The gene calls are TRBV5-5 and TRBJ2-2, with 10 bases aligning to TRBD2. CDR1 and CDR2 (germline): SGHKS, YYEKEE (reference sequence). The ends lost 3 bases at V and 4 bases at J; junction bases unmatched: 12. The CDR3 runs 18 residues. The CDR3 DNA reads TGTGCCAGCAGCTCAGGGGGGCTAGCGGGAGTGTTCACCGGGGAGCTGTTTTTT. Its protein product is CASSSGGLAGVFTGELFF.

J is TRBJ2-1 and V is TRBV7-8; D possibly corresponds to TRBD2 (6 bases). The V end lost 0 bases, the J end lost 10 bases, and 13 bases lay between the germline ends. CDR3 length: 14 amino acids. Looked up from germline, CDR1 is SGHVS and CDR2 is FQNEAQ. CDR3 nucleotide sequence: TGTGCCAGCAGCTTAGCCGTTCAACGGGGGGAGCAGTTCTTC. Encoded protein: CASSLAVQRGEQFF. Using reference TRBV7-8 and TRBJ2-1 for the parts outside the CDR3, the full variable domain is GAGVSQSPRYKVAKRGQDVALRCDPISGHVSLFWYQQALGQGPEFLTYFQNEAQLDKSGLPSDRFFAERPEGSVSTLKIQRTQQEDSAVYLCASSLAVQRGEQFFGPGTRLTVL.

This rearrangement joins TRBV6-1 to TRBJ1-1; possible D gene TRBD1, 5 bases. V shed 3 bases and J shed 3 bases, with 14 bases lying between them. The CDR3 extends over 15 amino acids. CDR1 is MNHNS and CDR2 is SASEGT in the germline V gene. This CDR3 is CASSDGSLGDTEAFF. As DNA, the CDR3 is TGTGCCAGCAGTGACGGTTCGCTAGGGGACACTGAAGCTTTCTTT.

CDR3 loop: CASSPPNSEETQYF. The CDR3 DNA is TGTGCCAGCTCACCACCTAATAGCGAAGAGACCCAGTACTTC. V is TRBV18 and J is TRBJ2-5, with D possibly matching TRBD2 (5 bases). Germline CDR1 is KGHSH and CDR2 is LQKENI. CDR3 length equals 14 residues. V was cut by 0 bases and J by 3 bases, with 8 bases left in between.

The chain recombines TRBV6-5 with TRBJ2-3, with 12 bases aligning to TRBD2. CDR1 is MNHEY and CDR2 is SVGAGI in the germline V gene. The trim removed 9 bases at V and 7 bases at J, leaving 5 bases unmatched. The CDR3 runs 13 residues. CDR3 DNA sequence: TGTGCCAGTTCGACTAGCGGGAGCTATACGCAGTATTTT. This encodes CASSTSGSYTQYF.